The rows below give T cell receptor beta chains drawn from one sample of a study of neoadjuvant nivolumab and ipilimumab in lung cancer. Produced via immunoSEQ multiplex PCR; TCRdb's table is partial and in-frame only. This sample yields roughly 30,000 clones, of which approximately 80% are seen a single time; under 8% belongs to the top ten. The input for sequencing was peripheral blood, taken before neoadjuvant nivolumab, alone or with ipilimumab. These receptors originate from an adult with non-small cell lung cancer. Both conserved end residues are part of each CDR3. D genes are given only for firm matches. Only some rows state a clone size, as once, few, many or a class for expanded clones.

d_call clone_size v_call cdr3_aa
TRBD1 NA TRBV29-1 CSVAGTENTDTQYF
NA NA TRBV18 CASSPTVIADTQYF
NA NA TRBV5-1 CASSMGGGANVLTF
TRBD1 NA TRBV11-2 CASSTDRPNEKLFF
TRBD1 few TRBV19 CASSNRDSFYGYTF
TRBD2 NA TRBV7-2 CASSNILAGGYNEQFF
NA NA TRBV27 CASSLSRQRGYTF
NA NA TRBV7-9 CASSPPQRFGNTIYF
NA NA TRBV25-1 CASSEFLAQETQYF
TRBD2 few TRBV6-5 CASRWGGHEQFF
TRBD1 NA TRBV29-1 CSVAVQGGPNEKLFF
NA NA TRBV7-9 CASSRGGGHGGYTF
TRBD1 NA TRBV6-5 CASSRTGDNSPLHF
NA once TRBV19 CASTPTADANTGELFF
NA NA TRBV28 CASSFPPGANNYGYTF
NA once TRBV7-8 CASSQDIGVNEKLFF